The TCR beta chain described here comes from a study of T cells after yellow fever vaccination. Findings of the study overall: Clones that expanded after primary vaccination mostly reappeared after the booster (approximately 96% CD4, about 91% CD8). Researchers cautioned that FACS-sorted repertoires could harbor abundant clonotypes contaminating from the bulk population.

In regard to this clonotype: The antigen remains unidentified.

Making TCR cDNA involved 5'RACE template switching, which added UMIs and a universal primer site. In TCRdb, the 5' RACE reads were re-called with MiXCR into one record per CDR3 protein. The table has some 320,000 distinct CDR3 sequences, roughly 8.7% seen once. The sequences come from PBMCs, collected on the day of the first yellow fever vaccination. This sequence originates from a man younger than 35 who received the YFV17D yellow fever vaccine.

The CDR3 loop is CASRRQSSPLHF. The CDR3 DNA sequence: TGTGCCAGCAGACGACAAAGTTCACCCCTCCACTTT. J is TRBJ1-6 and V is TRBV7-2; D is uncertain. CDR1 and CDR2 (germline): SGHTA, FQGNSA. The V end lost 6 bases, the J end lost 9 bases, and 9 bases lay between the germline ends. The CDR3 extends over 12 amino acids.